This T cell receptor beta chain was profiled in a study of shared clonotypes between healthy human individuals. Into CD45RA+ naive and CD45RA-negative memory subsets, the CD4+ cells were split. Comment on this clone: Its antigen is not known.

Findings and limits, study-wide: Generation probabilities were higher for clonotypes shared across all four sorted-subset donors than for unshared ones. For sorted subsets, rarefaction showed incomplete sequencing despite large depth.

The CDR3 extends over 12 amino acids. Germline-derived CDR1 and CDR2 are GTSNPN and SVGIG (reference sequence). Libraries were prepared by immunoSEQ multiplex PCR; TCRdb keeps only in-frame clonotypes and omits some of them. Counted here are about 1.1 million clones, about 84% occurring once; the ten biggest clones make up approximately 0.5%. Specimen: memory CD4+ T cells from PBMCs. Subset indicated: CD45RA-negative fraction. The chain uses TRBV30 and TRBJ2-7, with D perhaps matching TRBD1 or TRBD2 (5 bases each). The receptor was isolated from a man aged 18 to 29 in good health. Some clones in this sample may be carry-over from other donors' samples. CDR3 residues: CTARGGSYEQYF. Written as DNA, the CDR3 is TGTACTGCCCGGGGCGGTTCCTACGAGCAGTACTTC.